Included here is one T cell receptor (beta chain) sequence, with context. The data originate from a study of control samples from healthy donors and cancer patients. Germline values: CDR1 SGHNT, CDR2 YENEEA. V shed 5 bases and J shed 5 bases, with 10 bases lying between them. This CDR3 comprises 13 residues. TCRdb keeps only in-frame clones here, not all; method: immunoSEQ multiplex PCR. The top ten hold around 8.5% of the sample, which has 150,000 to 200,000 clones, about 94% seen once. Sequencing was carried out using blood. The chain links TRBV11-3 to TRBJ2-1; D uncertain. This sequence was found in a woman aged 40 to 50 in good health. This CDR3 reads CASSPTYNNEQFF. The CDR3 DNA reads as TGTGCCAGCAGCCCAACGTATAACAATGAGCAGTTCTTC.